Presented here are 27 T cell receptor beta chains from one specimen sequenced in a study of cytomegalovirus exposure and HLA in healthy donors. The study ran its PCR with 60 Vbeta and 13 Jbeta primers. The table came from immunoSEQ multiplex PCR; TCRdb's copy has only in-frame clones and leaves some out. The sample has over 85,000 clones; around 76% are singletons. Sequencing was performed on PBMCs. The source of these receptors is a man aged 30 to 39 in good health and CMV-seropositive.

V gene TRBV6-6 combines with J gene TRBJ1-2; 11 bases line up with TRBD1. The junction had 6 bases not matched to a gene; V was cut back by 2 bases and J by 4 bases. This CDR3 has 16 amino acids. Germline CDR1 MNHNY, CDR2 SVGAGI (reference sequence). In DNA form, the CDR3 reads TGTGCCAGCAGTTACACAGGGACAGGGGGATCCTATGGCTACACCTTC. It is translated as CASSYTGTGGSYGYTF.

Only one count was recorded for this clone. This chain joins TRBV10-2 and TRBJ1-1; a weak D match, TRBD1 (6 bases). V was pared by 6 bases and J by 5 bases, with 16 bases between. The germline CDR1 and CDR2 sequences are WSHSY and SAAADI. The CDR3 has 14 residues. CDR3 sequence: CASRGDIPRTEAFF. The CDR3 DNA reads TGCGCCAGCAGGGGGGACATCCCGAGGACTGAAGCTTTCTTT.

The rearrangement joins TRBV9 to TRBJ1-2; tentative D call: TRBD1 (5 bases). The germline V gene has CDR1 SGDLS and CDR2 YYNGEE. This CDR3 region has 12 residues. Deletions cut 7 bases from V and 4 bases from J, with 11 bases between. In DNA, the CDR3 is TGTGCCAGCCGGGACGGGAGCTATGGCTACACCTTC. Its protein is CASRDGSYGYTF.

V is TRBV9 and J is TRBJ1-1; D might be TRBD1 (6 bases). Germline loops: CDR1 SGDLS, CDR2 YYNGEE. Trimming took 4 bases from V and 11 from J, leaving 18 bases between them. The length of the CDR3 is 13 residues. This CDR3 is CASSSIRDTRAFF. The CDR3 DNA reads as TGTGCCAGCAGCTCCATCCGGGACACTCGCGCTTTCTTT.

The genes are TRBV27 and TRBJ1-5; D may be TRBD1 (6 bases). Trimming took off 2 bases at V and 2 bases at J, with 10 bases between the two ends. CDR1 and CDR2 from the germline V gene are MNHEY and SMNVEV (reference sequence). The CDR3 totals 15 residues. The CDR3 sequence: CASSLRAGGNQPQHF. The CDR3 nucleotides read TGTGCCAGCAGTTTAAGGGCAGGGGGCAATCAGCCCCAGCATTTT.

J is TRBJ2-7 and V is TRBV7-9, with TRBD1 identical over 8 bases. The V segment lost 5 bases and the J segment 1 base; nucleotides outside the gene matches: 10. The length of the CDR3 is 16 residues. CDR1 and CDR2 from the germline V gene are SEHNR and FQNEAQ (reference sequence). As DNA, the CDR3 is TGTGCCAGCAGCCCTGCGGCAGGGGGCAAGTCCTACGAGCAGTACTTC. Its protein is CASSPAAGGKSYEQYF.

This chain joins TRBV10-1 and TRBJ1-6; tentative D call: TRBD1 (5 bases). V shed 5 bases and J shed 9 bases, with 23 bases lying between them. Germline values: CDR1 WNHNN, CDR2 SYGVQD (reference sequence). The CDR3 extends over 17 amino acids. This chain's CDR3 is CASSSKGDLPGGSPLHF. CDR3 bases: TGCGCCAGCAGTTCCAAAGGGGACTTGCCGGGCGGTTCACCCCTCCACTTT.

This sequence joins TRBV9 and TRBJ1-5; maybe TRBD1 (5 bases). V lost 0 bases and J 4 bases, leaving 11 bases between the germline ends. CDR3 length: 15 residues. Germline V gives CDR1 SGDLS, CDR2 YYNGEE. The CDR3 sequence is CASSVGGTRNQPQHF. In nucleotides, the CDR3 is TGTGCCAGCAGCGTAGGAGGGACTCGTAATCAGCCCCAGCATTTT.

The chain recombines TRBV4-1 with TRBJ1-1; 7 bases align to TRBD1. Losses at the gene ends were 2 bases for V and 1 base for J; bases not matched to a gene: 4. The CDR3 totals 15 residues. The germline V gene has CDR1 MGHRA and CDR2 YSYEKL. The CDR3 reads CASSQPGQTNTEAFF. CDR3 DNA: TGCGCCAGCAGCCAACCGGGACAGACGAACACTGAAGCTTTCTTT.

The chain is built from TRBV9 and TRBJ2-7; D might be TRBD1 (6 bases). Germline values: CDR1 SGDLS, CDR2 YYNGEE. Trimming took off 4 bases at V and 3 bases at J, with 8 bases between the two ends. The CDR3 loop spans 12 amino acids. CDR3 sequence reads: CASSSRGYEQYF. The CDR3 DNA reads TGTGCCAGCAGCAGCAGGGGCTACGAGCAGTACTTC.

This chain uses TRBV11-3 with TRBJ2-1, with 11 bases aligning to TRBD2. J gave up 4 bases and V 1 base, and 6 bases lay outside the gene matches. From germline, CDR1 is SGHNT and CDR2 YENEEA. The CDR3 length is 17 residues. CDR3 bases: TGTGCCAGCAGCTTAGGGCTAGCGGGGGGAGGTTACAATGAGCAGTTCTTC. Its translation is CASSLGLAGGGYNEQFF. Using reference TRBV11-3 and TRBJ2-1 for the parts outside the CDR3, the full variable domain is EAGVVQSPRYKIIEKKQPVAFWCNPISGHNTLYWYLQNLGQGPELLIRYENEEAVDDSQLPKDRFSAERLKGVDSTLKIQPAELGDSAVYLCASSLGLAGGGYNEQFFGPGTRLTVL.

V gene TRBV7-6 combines with J gene TRBJ2-7; possibly TRBD2 for D (6 bases). The ends were cut back, 8 bases at V and 4 bases at J, with 15 bases in the middle. Germline loops: CDR1 SGHVS, CDR2 FNYEAQ. This CDR3 is built from 13 residues. The chain's CDR3 is CASGHRGGYEQYF. The DNA of the CDR3 is TGTGCCAGCGGCCACAGAGGAGGGTACGAGCAGTACTTC.

A note on this clone: Relative to the germline gene, one junction end is altered; a read error may explain this. V gene TRBV9 combines with J gene TRBJ2-4; D is unclear. This CDR3 contains 12 residues. The germline CDR1 and CDR2 sequences are SGDLS and YYNGEE. CDR3 in amino acids: CTSSQTGNIQYF. CDR3 sequence (DNA): TGTACCAGCAGCCAAACTGGAAACATTCAGTACTTC.

The chain carries TRBV10-3 and TRBJ2-3; D call uncertain. The CDR3 consists of 13 residues. Germline loops: CDR1 ENHRY, CDR2 SYGVKD. V was shortened by 8 bases and J by 1 base, with 10 bases between the two germline ends. The CDR3 DNA sequence: TGTGCCATCGCAGTCCAAGGCACAGATACGCAGTATTTT. It encodes CAIAVQGTDTQYF.

This rearrangement joins TRBV5-1 to TRBJ2-7; D may be TRBD1 (5 bases). Looked up from germline, CDR1 is SGHRS and CDR2 is YFSETQ. The CDR3 totals 16 residues. The V end was cut by 0 bases, the J end by 1 base, with 14 bases between. The CDR3 protein is CASSLARRETSYEQYF. In DNA, the CDR3 is TGCGCCAGCAGCTTGGCCCGCAGGGAAACTTCCTACGAGCAGTACTTC.

This clone was seen once. The chain is built from TRBV27 and TRBJ2-5; 9 nucleotides agree with TRBD2. The germline gives CDR1 MNHEY, CDR2 SMNVEV (reference sequence). After removal of 5 bases from V and 5 bases from J, the junction contained 3 bases not matched to a gene. CDR3 length: 13 amino acids. DNA of the CDR3: TGTGCCAGCAGTCCCAGCGGGGGGGAGACCCAGTACTTC. This encodes CASSPSGGETQYF.

The chain combines TRBV11-2 with TRBJ2-4; maybe TRBD1 (6 bases). This CDR3 region has 13 residues. The germline V and J ends were trimmed by 5 bases and 7 bases, with 12 bases remaining between them. Looked up from germline, CDR1 is SGHAT and CDR2 is FQNNGV. This CDR3 is CASSQQGTNIQYF. The CDR3 DNA is TGTGCCAGCAGCCAACAGGGAACGAACATTCAGTACTTC.

The rearrangement uses TRBV29-1 and TRBJ2-7, with 7 bases matching TRBD1. Losses at the gene ends were 8 bases for V and 0 bases for J; bases not matched to a gene: 4. Per germline, CDR1 SQVTM and CDR2 ANQGSEA. The CDR3 has 12 residues. CDR3 sequence reads: CSIGDSSYEQYF. The DNA for the CDR3 is TGCAGCATAGGGGACAGCTCCTACGAGCAGTACTTC.

This clone was counted between two and nine times. The chain couples TRBV6-1 to TRBJ2-7; a weak D match, TRBD1 (6 bases). Germline lookup yields CDR1 MNHNS and CDR2 SASEGT. CDR3 length: 13 residues. Trimming pared 6 bases from V and 1 base from J, leaving 10 bases between. CDR3 nucleotides: TGTGCCAGCAGCCGGGACATATCCTACGAGCAGTACTTC. This translates into CASSRDISYEQYF.

This sequence joins TRBV28 and TRBJ2-5, with 9 bases fitting TRBD2. V was clipped by 6 bases and J by 5 bases; unmatched bases: 16. Germline V gene lookup returns CDR1 MDHEN and CDR2 SYDVKM. CDR3 length: 17 residues. The CDR3 nucleotides are TGTGCCAGCAGCACAGGACTTAAGGGACTAGCCCAGGAGACCCAGTACTTC. Translation gives CASSTGLKGLAQETQYF.

V gene TRBV7-6 combines with J gene TRBJ2-1; 13 positions agree with TRBD2. The CDR3 loop spans 20 amino acids. Germline CDR1 reads SGHVS; CDR2 reads FNYEAQ. With V trimmed by 0 bases and J by 8 bases, 16 bases remained unmatched. CDR3 amino acids: CASSLAYQGLAGPYGDEQFF. Here the CDR3 DNA reads TGTGCCAGCAGCTTAGCGTATCAGGGACTAGCGGGGCCATACGGCGATGAGCAGTTCTTC.

The chain combines TRBV19 with TRBJ2-3; TRBD2 might be the D (7 bases). V was pared by 3 bases and J by 4 bases, with 20 bases between. This CDR3 has 17 residues. Per the germline V gene, CDR1 is LNHDA and CDR2 is SQIVND (reference sequence). The CDR3 protein is CASSITFSAGAADTQYF. The CDR3 nucleotides read TGTGCCAGTAGTATCACCTTTAGCGCGGGGGCCGCAGATACGCAGTATTTT.

The rearrangement joins TRBV5-1 to TRBJ2-5; 10 positions match TRBD2. The germline gives CDR1 SGHRS, CDR2 YFSETQ. The CDR3 has 15 residues. The ends lost 7 bases at V and 4 bases at J; junction bases unmatched: 10. CDR3: CASGAGGLSRETQYF. The CDR3 coding sequence is TGCGCCAGCGGAGCGGGGGGGCTGAGTCGAGAGACCCAGTACTTC.

The V call is TRBV4-3, the J call TRBJ2-3, with 12 nucleotides matching TRBD2. This CDR3 region has 18 residues. Looked up from germline, CDR1 is LGHNA and CDR2 is YSLEER. J was trimmed by 4 bases and V by 0 bases; bases with no gene match: 8. CDR3 protein: CASSQEWLAGGRADTQYF. CDR3 sequence (DNA): TGCGCCAGCAGCCAAGAGTGGCTAGCGGGGGGGAGGGCAGATACGCAGTATTTT.

CDR3 DNA sequence: TGCGCCAGCAGCCTACCTAGACTAGCGGGGGCAGATACGCAGTATTTT. This gives the protein CASSLPRLAGADTQYF. This chain links TRBV5-1 with TRBJ2-3; 12 positions agree with TRBD2. The V segment lost 4 bases and the J segment 4 bases; nucleotides outside the gene matches: 7. Germline V gene lookup returns CDR1 SGHRS and CDR2 YFSETQ. This CDR3 region has 16 residues.

This chain uses TRBV11-1 with TRBJ2-5; tentative D call: TRBD1 (6 bases). TRBJ2-7 explains the end of the DNA better; the J call may be wrong. The CDR3 spans 14 residues. CDR1 SGHAT and CDR2 FQDESV come from the germline V gene (reference sequence). Written as DNA, the CDR3 is TGTGCCAGCAGTCAACAGGGATTCCCCTACGAGCAGTACTTC. Amino acid sequence: CASSQQGFPYEQYF.

V and J are TRBV27 and TRBJ1-5, with 12 nucleotides matching TRBD1. V trimming: 6 bases; J trimming: 9 bases; junction bases outside the gene matches: 9. Per germline, CDR1 MNHEY and CDR2 SMNVEV (reference sequence). The CDR3 is 15 residues long. CDR3 region: CASSPGQGALGPQHF. The CDR3 DNA reads TGTGCCAGCAGCCCGGGACAGGGGGCCTTGGGGCCCCAGCATTTT.